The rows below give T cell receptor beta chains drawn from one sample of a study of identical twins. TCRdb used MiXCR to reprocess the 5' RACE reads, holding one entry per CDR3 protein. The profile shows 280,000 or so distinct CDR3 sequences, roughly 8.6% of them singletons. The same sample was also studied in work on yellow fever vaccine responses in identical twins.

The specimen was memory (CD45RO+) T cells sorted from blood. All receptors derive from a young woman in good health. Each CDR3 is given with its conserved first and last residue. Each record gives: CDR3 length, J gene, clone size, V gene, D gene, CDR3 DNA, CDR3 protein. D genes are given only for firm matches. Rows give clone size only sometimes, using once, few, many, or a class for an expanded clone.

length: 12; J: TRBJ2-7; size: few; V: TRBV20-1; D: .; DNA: TGCAGTGCTCCCAAAAGCTCCTACGAGCAGTACTTC; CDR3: CSAPKSSYEQYF
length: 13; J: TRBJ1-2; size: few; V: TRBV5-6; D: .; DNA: TGTGCCAGCAGCTTCGATGGCTACGATGGCTATACCTTC; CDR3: CASSFDGYDGYTF
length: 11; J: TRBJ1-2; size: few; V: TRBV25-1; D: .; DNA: TGTGCCAGCAGTGAGCAGGGAGGCTACACCTTC; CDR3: CASSEQGGYTF
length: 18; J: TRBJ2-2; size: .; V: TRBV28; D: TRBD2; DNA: TGTGCCAGCAGTACCTCCGGCGGGAGACTCCCGAGGGCCGGGGAGCTGTTTTTT; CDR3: CASSTSGGRLPRAGELFF
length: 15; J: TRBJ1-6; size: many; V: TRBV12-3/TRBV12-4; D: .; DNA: TGTGCCAGCAGTCCCGCAGGGTTAGGAAATTCACCCCTCCACTTT; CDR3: CASSPAGLGNSPLHF
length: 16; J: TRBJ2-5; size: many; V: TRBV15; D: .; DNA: TGTGCCACCAGCAGAGATCCGGGCCTCAAAGTCGGGACCCAGTACTTC; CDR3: CATSRDPGLKVGTQYF
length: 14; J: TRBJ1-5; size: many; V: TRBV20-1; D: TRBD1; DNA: TGCAGTGCCAGGGGGACAGGGGAACACCAGCCCCAGCATTTT; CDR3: CSARGTGEHQPQHF
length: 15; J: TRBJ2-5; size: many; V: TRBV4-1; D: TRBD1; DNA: TGCGCCAGCAGCCAAGAAAGGGGGCTGGAAGAGACCCAGTACTTC; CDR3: CASSQERGLEETQYF
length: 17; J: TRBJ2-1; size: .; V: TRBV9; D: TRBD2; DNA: TGTGCCAGCAGCCCCTATGGGGGAGCGGGAGTTTGGAATGAGCAGTTCTTC; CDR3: CASSPYGGAGVWNEQFF
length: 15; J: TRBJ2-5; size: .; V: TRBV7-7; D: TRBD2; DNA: TGTGCCAGCAGCGCCCAAACGGGACTAGTGAAGACCCAGTACTTC; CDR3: CASSAQTGLVKTQYF
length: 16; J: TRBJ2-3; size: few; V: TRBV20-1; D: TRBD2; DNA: TGCAGTGCTAGAGATCGAGCGGGGGCCCTTCGTGATACGCAGTATTTT; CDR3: CSARDRAGALRDTQYF
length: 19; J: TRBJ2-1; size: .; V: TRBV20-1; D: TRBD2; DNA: TGCAGTGCTAGAGATCGTGGGACTAGCGGGAGGCCCGGTTACAATGAGCAGTTCTTC; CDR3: CSARDRGTSGRPGYNEQFF
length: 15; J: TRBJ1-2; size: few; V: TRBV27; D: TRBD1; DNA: TGTGCCAGCAGTTTTAGGGACAGGGGAAGCTATGGCTACACCTTC; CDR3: CASSFRDRGSYGYTF
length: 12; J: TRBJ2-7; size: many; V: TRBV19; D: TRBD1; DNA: TGTGCCAGTTCGGGACAGGGCTACGAGCAGTACTTC; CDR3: CASSGQGYEQYF
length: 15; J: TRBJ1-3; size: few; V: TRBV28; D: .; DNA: TGTGCCAGCAGTTTATCCCGGACAGAGGGAAACACCATATATTTT; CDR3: CASSLSRTEGNTIYF